The T cell receptor (beta chain) under discussion was sequenced for a study of T cells in Graves' hyperthyroidism and ophthalmopathy. About the research overall: Specimen type is peripheral blood, collected at initial diagnosis prior to any treatment.

Of note for this clonotype: Its antigen is not identified.

V was shortened by 4 bases and J by 0 bases, with 10 bases between the two germline ends. CDR1 is KGHSH, CDR2 LQKENI, per germline. The CDR3 loop spans 14 amino acids. Template material for amplifying TCR beta CDR3 regions consisted of RNA transcripts. During a first-round RT-PCR of the TCR CDR3, the HTBI primer set was used. Using its own MiXCR run on the multiplex PCR reads, TCRdb lists one record per CDR3 protein. The sample yields about 640,000 distinct CDR3 sequences, roughly 15% seen once. Overall study findings and caveats: Blood samples included most of the expanded thyroid clonotypes exceeding 0.001.

Sample: blood. The TCR sequence derives from a woman aged 45-60 years with Graves' ophthalmopathy. The V call is TRBV18, the J call TRBJ2-7; D is ambiguous. This CDR3 reads CASSQKTDSYEQYF. CDR3 coding DNA: TGTGCCAGCTCACAGAAAACCGACTCCTACGAGCAGTACTTC.